This T cell receptor beta chain was obtained from a study of spatial heterogeneity in lung cancer. This clonotype is judged medium-sized. Time point meaning: sample taken at primary tumor resection. Unsorted whole RNA from tumor, nontumor lung or frozen PBMC underwent sequencing. TCRdb passed the 5' RACE reads through MiXCR, listing each CDR3 protein once. The sample has thousands of distinct CDR3 sequences; about an eighth are singletons. The sample here was normal lung tissue next to the tumor, taken at surgery. This TCR was recovered from a female donor with early-stage non-small cell lung cancer.

CDR3 loop: CASSSQGAIDYGYTF. The CDR3 DNA reads TGTGCCAGCTCATCACAGGGAGCTATCGACTATGGCTACACCTTC. The rearrangement joins TRBV18 to TRBJ1-2; tentative D call: TRBD1 (6 bases). V was trimmed by 5 bases and J by 3 bases, leaving 16 bases between them. CDR1 is KGHSH, CDR2 LQKENI, per germline. The CDR3 has 15 residues.